The 17 T cell receptor beta chains below were found in one sample sequenced in a study of T cell changes during pregnancy in multiple sclerosis (dated by TCRdb to the late 2010s). Libraries came from the immunoSEQ multiplex PCR assay. Drawn from immuneACCESS, this table holds only the in-frame rearrangements with V and J called that TCRdb kept. Clones are partly lost; checked studies trace under half to an unresolved V gene and leave the rest unexplained. Here the sample has under 65,000 clones; about 90% occur a single time. Of the sample, 0.64% falls within the top ten clones. The source material was CD4+ T cells from peripheral blood mononuclear cells, sampled after pregnancy. Receptors originate from a female donor with multiple sclerosis, enrolled in a pregnancy study.

V usage is TRBV4-3 and J usage is TRBJ1-6, with 7 nucleotides matching TRBD1. This CDR3 has 16 amino acids. The J segment lost 0 bases and the V segment lost 4 bases, leaving 3 bases of the junction unmatched. Germline loops: CDR1 LGHNA, CDR2 YSLEER. The CDR3 loop is CASSLTGSSYNSPLHF. CDR3 coding DNA: TGCGCCAGCAGCCTGACAGGGAGCTCCTATAATTCACCCCTCCACTTT.

The chain carries TRBV11-2 and TRBJ1-1, with 7 nucleotides matching TRBD1. Germline trimming cut 4 bases from V and 0 bases from J; bases unmatched to any gene: 5. Per germline, CDR1 SGHAT and CDR2 FQNNGV. This CDR3 region has 15 residues. The DNA for the CDR3 is TGTGCCAGCAGCTGGCCGGGACAGTTGAACACTGAAGCTTTCTTT. Protein: CASSWPGQLNTEAFF.

The chain combines TRBV6-4 with TRBJ2-3, with D unresolved. Trimming shortened V by 3 bases and J by 0 bases, and 10 bases separated the two germline ends. The CDR3 runs to 15 residues. The germline CDR1 and CDR2 sequences are MRHNA and SNTAGT. Here the CDR3 reads CASSEHILSTDTQYF. The CDR3 nucleotides are TGTGCCAGCAGTGAACACATCCTGAGCACAGATACGCAGTATTTT.

The chain employs TRBV11-3 and TRBJ2-3, with TRBD2 as a possible D gene (5 bases). V was trimmed by 5 bases and J by 5 bases, leaving 23 bases between them. The CDR3 is 17 amino acids. Germline V lookup: CDR1 SGHNT, CDR2 YENEEA. CDR3 sequence reads: CASSPEGSTLGGDTQYF. In DNA, the CDR3 is TGTGCCAGCAGCCCAGAGGGTTCGACCCTCGGAGGAGATACGCAGTATTTT.

This chain links TRBV10-3 with TRBJ2-5; TRBD2 matches at 10 bases. The J segment lost 4 bases and the V segment lost 11 bases, leaving 10 bases of the junction unmatched. The CDR3 spans 14 residues. CDR1 is ENHRY and CDR2 is SYGVKD in the germline V gene. CDR3 DNA sequence: TGTGCCTCCACAGCTAGCGGGGGTGGAGAGACCCAGTACTTC. It specifies CASTASGGGETQYF.

This sequence joins TRBV10-3 and TRBJ2-7; possible D gene TRBD2, 5 bases. The CDR3 is made up of 15 amino acids. From germline, CDR1 is ENHRY and CDR2 SYGVKD. The ends were cut back, 3 bases at V and 5 bases at J, with 17 bases in the middle. CDR3 in DNA: TGTGCCATCAGTGACATTGTACCCCTAGCTGACGAGCAGTACTTC. Its protein product is CAISDIVPLADEQYF.

V usage is TRBV7-3 and J usage is TRBJ1-5; D is uncertain. The V gene's germline CDR1 is SGHTA and CDR2 FQGTGA. This CDR3 is built from 13 residues. The germline V and J ends were trimmed by 1 base and 9 bases, with 10 bases remaining between them. The CDR3 nucleotides read TGTGCCAGCAGCTTAAGTCCGGGAGGGCCCCAGCATTTT. It translates to CASSLSPGGPQHF.

The rearrangement links TRBV11-2 to TRBJ2-5; 7 nucleotides line up with TRBD1. J was trimmed by 4 bases and V by 5 bases; bases with no gene match: 7. The CDR3 is 14 amino acids. CDR1 and CDR2 from the germline V gene are SGHAT and FQNNGV. The CDR3 reads CASSAQGFGETQYF. The CDR3, as DNA: TGTGCCAGCAGCGCACAGGGGTTCGGAGAGACCCAGTACTTC. The full variable domain, in which reference TRBV11-2 and TRBJ2-5 provide the parts outside the CDR3, is EAGVAQSPRYKIIEKRQSVAFWCNPISGHATLYWYQQILGQGPKLLIQFQNNGVVDDSQLPKDRFSAERLKGVDSTLKIQPAKLEDSAVYLCASSAQGFGETQYFGPGTRLLVL.

The V and J genes are TRBV7-9 and TRBJ1-2; a possible D gene is TRBD1 (5 bases). The length of the CDR3 is 15 residues. Germline V gene sequence: CDR1 SEHNR, CDR2 FQNEAQ (reference sequence). The V end lost 5 bases, the J end lost 2 bases, and 15 bases lay between the germline ends. In nucleotides, the CDR3 is TGTGCCAGCAGCAGACCGGGGACTACAAACTATGGCTACACCTTC. It translates to CASSRPGTTNYGYTF.

The rearrangement links TRBV2 to TRBJ1-4; 8 bases are shared with TRBD1. The V segment lost 6 bases and the J segment 2 bases; nucleotides outside the gene matches: 11. Germline lookup yields CDR1 SNHLY and CDR2 FYNNEI. The length of the CDR3 is 17 residues. Here the CDR3 reads CASRTGAGGQTNEKLFF. In nucleotides, the CDR3 is TGTGCCAGCAGGACCGGCGCAGGGGGCCAGACTAATGAAAAACTGTTTTTT.

The V call is TRBV7-2, the J call TRBJ1-1; maybe TRBD1 (6 bases). The V gene lost 4 bases and the J gene lost 9 bases, with 15 bases spanning the gap. The CDR3 runs to 13 residues. The germline V gene has CDR1 SGHTA and CDR2 FQGNSA. CDR3 nucleotide sequence: TGTGCCAGCAGCTCCCGTGCCCAGGGGCAAGCTTTCTTT. It yields the protein CASSSRAQGQAFF.

This sequence joins TRBV6-6 and TRBJ1-2; D is unresolved. The V and J ends lost 7 bases and 1 base respectively, with 7 bases between them. Germline-derived CDR1 and CDR2 are MNHNY and SVGAGI (reference sequence). The CDR3 is made up of 12 amino acids. The CDR3 spells CASNPINYGYTF. In nucleotides, the CDR3 is TGTGCCAGCAACCCTATTAACTATGGCTACACCTTC.

V and J are TRBV5-6 and TRBJ1-1; possibly TRBD1 for D (5 bases). V lost 3 bases and J 3 bases, leaving 18 bases between the germline ends. This CDR3 spans 16 amino acids. From germline, CDR1 is SGHDT and CDR2 YYEEEE. CDR3 DNA: TGTGCCAGCAGCTCCATACAGGCCTATAGGTACACTGAAGCTTTCTTT. It translates to CASSSIQAYRYTEAFF.

This sequence joins TRBV27 and TRBJ2-5; a weak D match, TRBD2 (5 bases). With 6 bases removed from V and 2 bases from J, the gap between germline ends came to 22 bases. The CDR3 runs 17 residues. Germline V gene sequence: CDR1 MNHEY, CDR2 SMNVEV (reference sequence). The CDR3 region has the DNA TGTGCCAGCAGCCGAGGAGATCGGGGTTGGGCGCAAGAGACCCAGTACTTC. It codes for CASSRGDRGWAQETQYF.

This clone appeared once. The rearrangement uses TRBV25-1 and TRBJ1-4; TRBD1 aligns across 9 bases. The CDR3 has 14 residues. Trimming cost V 5 bases and J 6 bases; bases outside gene matches: 4. The germline V gene encodes CDR1 MGHDK and CDR2 SYGVNS. The CDR3 loop reads CASSTGGTDEKLFF. In nucleotides, the CDR3 is TGTGCCAGCAGTACAGGGGGCACGGATGAAAAACTGTTTTTT.

The chain combines TRBV11-2 with TRBJ1-3, with D unresolved. V gave up 5 bases and J gave up 7 bases, with 9 bases separating them. Germline values: CDR1 SGHAT, CDR2 FQNNGV. The CDR3 sequence is 12 residues long. CDR3 sequence reads: CASSLPRNTIYF. CDR3 nucleotides: TGTGCCAGCAGCCTCCCCCGGAACACCATATATTTT.

This chain joins TRBV19 and TRBJ1-6, with a tentative D call TRBD1 (5 bases). Germline CDR1 LNHDA, CDR2 SQIVND (reference sequence). The CDR3 runs 17 residues. V was pared by 2 bases and J by 6 bases, with 17 bases between. CDR3 region: CASSISPSAGLNSPLHF. CDR3 bases: TGTGCCAGTAGTATATCACCTTCGGCAGGGCTTAATTCACCCCTCCACTTT.